Given below is one T cell receptor (beta chain) in context. This entry comes from a study of T cells in Graves' hyperthyroidism and ophthalmopathy. The TCR beta CDR3 regions underwent amplification using RNA transcripts as the source. Initially, a first-round RT-PCR of the TCR CDR3 employed the HTBI primer set. Each CDR3 protein gets one entry after TCRdb re-called the multiplex PCR reads with MiXCR. The table lists under 350,000 distinct CDR3 sequences, 18% of them singletons. CDR3 size: 16 residues. Per the germline V gene, CDR1 is SGHVS and CDR2 is FQNEAQ. Trimming cost V 4 bases and J 3 bases; bases outside gene matches: 11.

The TCR originated in a woman aged 45-60 years with Graves' hyperthyroidism. The gene calls are TRBV7-8 and TRBJ2-7; 8 bases are a match to TRBD1. What was sequenced was blood. The CDR3 protein is CASSSPRTGRLYEQYF. CDR3 DNA: TGTGCCAGCAGCTCCCCCCGGACAGGGAGACTCTACGAGCAGTACTTC.